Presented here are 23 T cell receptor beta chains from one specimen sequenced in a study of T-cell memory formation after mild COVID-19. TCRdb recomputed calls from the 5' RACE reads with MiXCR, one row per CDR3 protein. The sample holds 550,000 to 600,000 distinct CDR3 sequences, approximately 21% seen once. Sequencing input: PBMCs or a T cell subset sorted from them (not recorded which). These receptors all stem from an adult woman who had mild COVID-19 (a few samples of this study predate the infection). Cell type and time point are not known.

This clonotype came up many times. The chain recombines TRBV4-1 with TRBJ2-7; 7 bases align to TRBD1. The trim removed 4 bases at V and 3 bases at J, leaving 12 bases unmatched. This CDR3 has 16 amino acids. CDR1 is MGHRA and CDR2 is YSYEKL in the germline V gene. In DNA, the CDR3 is TGCGCCAGCAGCCTCCAGCAGCAGGGGGAACTCTACGAGCAGTACTTC. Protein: CASSLQQQGELYEQYF.

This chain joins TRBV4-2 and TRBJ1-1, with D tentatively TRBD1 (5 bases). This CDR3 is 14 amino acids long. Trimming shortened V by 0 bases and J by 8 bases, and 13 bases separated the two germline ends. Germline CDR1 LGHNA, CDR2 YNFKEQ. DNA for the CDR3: TGTGCCAGCAGCCAAGATTCAGGGCCCGCGGAAGCTTTCTTT. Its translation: CASSQDSGPAEAFF.

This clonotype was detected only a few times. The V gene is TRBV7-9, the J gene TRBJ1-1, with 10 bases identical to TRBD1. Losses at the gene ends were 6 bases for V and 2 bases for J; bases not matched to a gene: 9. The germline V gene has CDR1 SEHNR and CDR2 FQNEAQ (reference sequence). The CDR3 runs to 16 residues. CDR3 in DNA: TGTGCCAGCAGACCTTTGGGACAGGGGAATAACACTGAAGCTTTCTTT. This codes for CASRPLGQGNNTEAFF.

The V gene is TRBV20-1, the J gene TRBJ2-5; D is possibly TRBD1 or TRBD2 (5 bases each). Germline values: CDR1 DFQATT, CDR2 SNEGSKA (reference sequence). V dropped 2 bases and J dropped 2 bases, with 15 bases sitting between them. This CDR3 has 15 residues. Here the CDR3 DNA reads TGCAGTGCTAGATCCGGTGTGAGGGGACAAGAGACCCAGTACTTC. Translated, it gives CSARSGVRGQETQYF.

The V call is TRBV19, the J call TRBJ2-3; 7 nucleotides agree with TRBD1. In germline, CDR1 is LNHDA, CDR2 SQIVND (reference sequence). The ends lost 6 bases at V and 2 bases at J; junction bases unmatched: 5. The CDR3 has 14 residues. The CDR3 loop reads CASRLQGITDTQYF. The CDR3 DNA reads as TGTGCCAGTAGATTACAGGGGATCACAGATACGCAGTATTTT.

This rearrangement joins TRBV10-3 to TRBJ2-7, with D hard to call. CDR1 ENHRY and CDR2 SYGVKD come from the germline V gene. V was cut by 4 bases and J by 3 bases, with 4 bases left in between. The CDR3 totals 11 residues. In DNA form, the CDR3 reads TGTGCCATCAGTGTCCTCTACGAGCAGTACTTC. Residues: CAISVLYEQYF.

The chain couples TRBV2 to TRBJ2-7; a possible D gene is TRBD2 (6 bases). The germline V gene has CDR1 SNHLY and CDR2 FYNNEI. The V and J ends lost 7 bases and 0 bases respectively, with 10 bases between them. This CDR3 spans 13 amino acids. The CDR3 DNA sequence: TGTGCCAGCACGGGAGAGTCCTCCTACGAGCAGTACTTC. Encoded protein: CASTGESSYEQYF.

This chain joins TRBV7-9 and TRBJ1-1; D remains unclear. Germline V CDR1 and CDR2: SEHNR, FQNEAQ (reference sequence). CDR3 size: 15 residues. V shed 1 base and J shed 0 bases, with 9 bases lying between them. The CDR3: CASSLGSSMNTEAFF. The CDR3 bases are TGTGCCAGCAGCTTAGGGTCCTCCATGAACACTGAAGCTTTCTTT.

CDR3: CASSERDRGRDTEAFF. For the CDR3, the DNA is TGTGCCAGCAGTGAACGGGACAGGGGGCGCGACACTGAAGCTTTCTTT. This sequence joins TRBV25-1 and TRBJ1-1, with 12 bases identical to TRBD1. This CDR3 has 16 amino acids. Germline assignment: CDR1 MGHDK and CDR2 SYGVNS. V shed 2 bases, J shed 3 bases, and the junction held 4 bases outside the gene matches.

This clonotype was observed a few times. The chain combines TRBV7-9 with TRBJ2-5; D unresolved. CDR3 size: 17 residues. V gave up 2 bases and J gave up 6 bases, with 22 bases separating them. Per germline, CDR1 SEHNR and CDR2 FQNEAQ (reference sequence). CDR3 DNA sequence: TGTGCCAGCAGCTTATTCCCCAGAGACCGGTTGGCACAGACCCAGTACTTC. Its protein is CASSLFPRDRLAQTQYF.

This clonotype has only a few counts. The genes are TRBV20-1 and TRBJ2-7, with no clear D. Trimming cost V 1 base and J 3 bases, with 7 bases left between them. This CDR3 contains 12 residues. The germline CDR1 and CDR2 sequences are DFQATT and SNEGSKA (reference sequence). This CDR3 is CSARVDRYEQYF. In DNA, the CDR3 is TGCAGTGCTAGAGTGGACCGCTACGAGCAGTACTTC.

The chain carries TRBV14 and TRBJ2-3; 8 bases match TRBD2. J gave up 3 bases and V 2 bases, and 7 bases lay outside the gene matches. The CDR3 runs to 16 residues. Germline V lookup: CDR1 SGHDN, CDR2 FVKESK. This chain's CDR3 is CASSQRREVGTDTQYF. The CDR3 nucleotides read TGTGCCAGCAGCCAACGGCGGGAGGTGGGGACAGATACGCAGTATTTT.

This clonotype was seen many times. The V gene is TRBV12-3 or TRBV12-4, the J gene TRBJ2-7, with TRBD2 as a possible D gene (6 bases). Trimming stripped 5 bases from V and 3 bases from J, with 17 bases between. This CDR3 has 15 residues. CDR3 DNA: TGTGCCAGCAGTAGGGCGCCTAGCGAGTACTACGAGCAGTACTTC. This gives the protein CASSRAPSEYYEQYF.

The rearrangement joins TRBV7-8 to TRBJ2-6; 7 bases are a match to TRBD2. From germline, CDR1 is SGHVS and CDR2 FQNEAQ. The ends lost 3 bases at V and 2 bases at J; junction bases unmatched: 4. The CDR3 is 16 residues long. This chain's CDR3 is CASSFRGRAGANVLTF. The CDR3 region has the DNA TGTGCCAGCAGCTTTCGGGGGAGGGCTGGGGCCAACGTCCTGACTTTC. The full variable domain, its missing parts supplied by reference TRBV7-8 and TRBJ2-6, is GAGVSQSPRYKVAKRGQDVALRCDPISGHVSLFWYQQALGQGPEFLTYFQNEAQLDKSGLPSDRFFAERPEGSVSTLKIQRTQQEDSAVYLCASSFRGRAGANVLTFGAGSRLTVL.

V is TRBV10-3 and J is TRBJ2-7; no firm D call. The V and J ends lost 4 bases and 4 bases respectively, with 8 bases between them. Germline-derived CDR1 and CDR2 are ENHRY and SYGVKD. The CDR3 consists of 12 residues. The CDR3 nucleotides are TGTGCCATCAGTGGGGTGGAATACGAGCAGTACTTC. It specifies CAISGVEYEQYF.

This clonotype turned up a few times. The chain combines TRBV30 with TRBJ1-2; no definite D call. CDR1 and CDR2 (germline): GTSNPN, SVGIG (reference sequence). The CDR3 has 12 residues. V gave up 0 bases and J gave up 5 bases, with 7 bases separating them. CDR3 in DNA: TGTGCCTGGAGTGTACTCCCTTATGGCTACACCTTC. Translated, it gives CAWSVLPYGYTF. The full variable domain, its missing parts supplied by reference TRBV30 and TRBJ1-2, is SQTIHQWPATLVQPVGSPLSLECTVEGTSNPNLYWYRQAAGRGLQLLFYSVGIGQISSEVPQNLSASRPQDRQFILSSKKLLLSDSGFYLCAWSVLPYGYTFGSGTRLTVV.

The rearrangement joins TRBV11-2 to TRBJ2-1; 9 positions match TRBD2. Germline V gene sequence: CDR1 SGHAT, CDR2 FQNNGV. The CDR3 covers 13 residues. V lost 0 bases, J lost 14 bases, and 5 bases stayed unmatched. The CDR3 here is CASSLDLAGGEFF. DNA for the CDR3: TGTGCCAGCAGCTTAGATCTGGCGGGAGGGGAGTTCTTC.

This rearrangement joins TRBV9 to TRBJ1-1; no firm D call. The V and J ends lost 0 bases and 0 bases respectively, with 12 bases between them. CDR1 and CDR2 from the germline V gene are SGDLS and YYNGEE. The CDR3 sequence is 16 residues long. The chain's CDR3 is CASSVGMSIMNTEAFF. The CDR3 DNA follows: TGTGCCAGCAGCGTAGGGATGTCTATCATGAACACTGAAGCTTTCTTT.

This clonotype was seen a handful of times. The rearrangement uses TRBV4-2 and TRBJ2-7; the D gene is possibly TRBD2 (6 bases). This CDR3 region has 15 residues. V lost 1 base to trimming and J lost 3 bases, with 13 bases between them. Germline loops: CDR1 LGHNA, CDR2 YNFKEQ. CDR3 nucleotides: TGTGCCAGCAGCCAAGCAGCTAGCGCTAACTACGAGCAGTACTTC. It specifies CASSQAASANYEQYF.

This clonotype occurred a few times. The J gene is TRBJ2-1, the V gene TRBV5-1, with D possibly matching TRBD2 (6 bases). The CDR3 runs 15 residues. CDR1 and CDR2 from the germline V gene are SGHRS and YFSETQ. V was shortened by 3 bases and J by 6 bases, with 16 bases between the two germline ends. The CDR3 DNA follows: TGCGCCAGCAGCTATGGGGGAGGATCAGGCAATGAGCAGTTCTTC. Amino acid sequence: CASSYGGGSGNEQFF.

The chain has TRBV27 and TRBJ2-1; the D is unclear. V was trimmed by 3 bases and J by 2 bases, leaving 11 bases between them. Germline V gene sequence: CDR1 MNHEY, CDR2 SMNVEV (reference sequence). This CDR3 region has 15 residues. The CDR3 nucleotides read TGTGCCAGCAGTTTCAAACCGTACGCCTACAATGAGCAGTTCTTC. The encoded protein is CASSFKPYAYNEQFF.

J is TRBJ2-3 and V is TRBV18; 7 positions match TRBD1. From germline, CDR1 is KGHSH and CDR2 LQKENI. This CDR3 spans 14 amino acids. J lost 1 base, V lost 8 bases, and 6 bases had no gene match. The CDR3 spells CASRDRKRTDTQYF. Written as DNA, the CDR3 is TGTGCCAGCCGGGACAGAAAACGCACAGATACGCAGTATTTT. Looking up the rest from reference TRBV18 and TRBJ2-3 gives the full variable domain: NAGVMQNPRHLVRRRGQEARLRCSPMKGHSHVYWYRQLPEEGLKFMVYLQKENIIDESGMPKERFSAEFPKEGPSILRIQQVVRGDSAAYFCASRDRKRTDTQYFGPGTRLTVL.

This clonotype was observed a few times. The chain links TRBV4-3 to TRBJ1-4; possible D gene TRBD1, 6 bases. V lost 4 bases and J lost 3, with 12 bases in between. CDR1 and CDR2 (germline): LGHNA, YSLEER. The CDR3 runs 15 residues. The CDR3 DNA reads TGCGCCAGCAGCCTACGGGGGACACCTAATGAAAAACTGTTTTTT. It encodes CASSLRGTPNEKLFF.